The T cell receptor beta chain described here comes from a study of PD-1 blockade in mismatch repair-deficient tumors. Whole-study context: All were previously treated, progressing patients with about twelve mismatch repair-deficient cancer types.

TCR sequencing covered a few patients who responded to pembrolizumab. The table came from immunoSEQ multiplex PCR; TCRdb's copy has only in-frame clones and leaves some out. Among 76,000 or so clones listed, about 82% were seen once. V lost 3 bases to trimming and J lost 0 bases, with 15 bases between them. Looked up from germline, CDR1 is SGHRS and CDR2 is YFSETQ. The CDR3 loop spans 16 amino acids. Sequenced material: peripheral blood, taken 44 weeks after starting pembrolizumab. The sequence was collected from an adult with mismatch repair-deficient cancer. This chain joins TRBV5-1 and TRBJ1-1; weak D call: TRBD1 (5 bases). CDR3: CASSSLGVNLNTEAFF. The CDR3 coding sequence is TGCGCCAGCAGCTCTCTGGGGGTAAACCTGAACACTGAAGCTTTCTTT.